This TCR beta chain was retrieved from a study of T cells of healthy individuals. TCRdb processed the 5' RACE reads anew with MiXCR; each CDR3 protein has one entry. Of about 41,000 distinct CDR3 sequences listed, 4.5% are singletons. The CDR3 runs 14 residues. Looked up from germline, CDR1 is MNHNS and CDR2 is SASEGT. This clonotype was counted many times. One end of the junction varies from germline; a read error may be responsible. The receptor was isolated from a human donor in good health. The chain is built from TRBV6-1 and TRBJ2-7; D possibly matches TRBD1 or TRBD2 (6 bases each). The CDR3 DNA sequence: TGTGCCAGCAGTGAAGCGCAGGAGGGCAGGGGCGGTCACTTC. Amino acid sequence: CASSEAQEGRGGHF.